This T cell receptor (beta chain) was identified during a study of cytomegalovirus exposure and HLA in healthy donors. Overall study findings and caveats: Later work showed greater clonal expansion in HLA-associated TCR beta chains than in equally common others.

It was with 60 Vbeta and 13 Jbeta primers that the PCR ran. This table comes from immunoSEQ multiplex PCR, and its TCRdb copy is limited to in-frame clones, with some not included. The sample carries under 130,000 clones, over 9.5% recorded once. Every donor was a healthy person donating bone marrow. In this sample, this clone turned up a few times. Its target is unknown. J gave up 8 bases and V 0 bases, and 9 bases lay outside the gene matches. The CDR3 is 15 amino acids. Per germline, CDR1 SGHTA and CDR2 FQGNSA. The TCR sequence derives from a man aged 40-49 years in good health and CMV-seropositive. The sample taken for sequencing was PBMCs. The gene calls are TRBV7-2 and TRBJ1-2; 7 bases fit TRBD1. CDR3 nucleotides: TGTGCCAGCAGCTTAGCCCGGTGGAGACAGGGAGGCTACACCTTC. It is translated as CASSLARWRQGGYTF.